This T cell receptor beta chain is drawn from a study of PD-1 blockade in mismatch repair-deficient tumors. Looking at the study overall: All were previously treated, progressing patients with eleven to twelve mismatch repair-deficient cancer types.

Germline lookup yields CDR1 SNHLY and CDR2 FYNNEI. Trimming took off 7 bases at V and 10 bases at J, with 13 bases between the two ends. The CDR3 runs to 12 residues. TCRs were sequenced from three patients responding to pembrolizumab. Here immunoSEQ multiplex PCR was the method, and the copy in TCRdb shows in-frame clones only, minus some. The data contain around 40,000 clones, around 80% of them seen just once; the ten biggest clones take up under 1.2%. Sequenced material: PBMCs, taken 38 weeks after starting pembrolizumab. The sequence derives from an adult with mismatch repair-deficient cancer. This sequence joins TRBV2 and TRBJ1-4; D may be TRBD1 (5 bases). The CDR3 DNA sequence: TGTGCCAGCACCCCAACCGGGGGAAAACTGTTTTTT. Translating gives CASTPTGGKLFF. Full variable domain (missing parts from reference TRBV2 and TRBJ1-4): EPEVTQTPSHQVTQMGQEVILRCVPISNHLYFYWYRQILGQKVEFLVSFYNNEISEKSEIFDDQFSVERPDGSNFTLKIRSTKLEDSAMYFCASTPTGGKLFFGSGTQLSVL.